Below are 14 T cell receptor beta chains sequenced from a single sample in a study of blood T cell repertoires in COVID-19. Some clones are missing from TCRdb's copy, which holds only in-frame ones; the method was immunoSEQ multiplex PCR. The sample includes fewer than 20,000 clones, 76% of them seen just once. Sample: peripheral blood. The receptors originated from a man in his 70s with active or convalescent COVID-19.

The chain links TRBV6-5 to TRBJ2-5; tentative D call: TRBD1 (6 bases). This CDR3 comprises 12 residues. Trimming stripped 2 bases from V and 5 bases from J, with 6 bases between. The V gene's germline CDR1 is MNHEY and CDR2 SVGAGI. The CDR3 region has the DNA TGTGCCAGCAGTTACAGGGGGGAGACCCAGTACTTC. Its protein product is CASSYRGETQYF.

The genes are TRBV5-1 and TRBJ2-3; TRBD2 is a possible D gene (5 bases). From germline, CDR1 is SGHRS and CDR2 YFSETQ. V lost 0 bases, J lost 2 bases, and 16 bases lay in between. The CDR3 has 17 residues. In nucleotides, the CDR3 is TGCGCCAGCAGCTTGGAGGCTAGCCGGATACCCACAGATACGCAGTATTTT. It codes for CASSLEASRIPTDTQYF.

V usage is TRBV7-9 and J usage is TRBJ1-3; TRBD1 is a possible D gene (5 bases). The germline CDR1 and CDR2 sequences are SEHNR and FQNEAQ (reference sequence). V gave up 1 base and J gave up 4 bases, with 14 bases separating them. The CDR3 loop spans 16 amino acids. CDR3: CASSLDWGGGGNTIYF. In nucleotides, the CDR3 is TGTGCCAGCAGCTTAGATTGGGGCGGTGGAGGAAACACCATATATTTT.

The chain uses TRBV19 and TRBJ2-1, with D perhaps TRBD2 (6 bases). The length of the CDR3 is 19 residues. Trimming stripped 5 bases from V and 6 bases from J, with 29 bases between. From germline, CDR1 is LNHDA and CDR2 SQIVND (reference sequence). The CDR3 nucleotides are TGTGCCAGTAGTCCGAAAGGAGGGAGGCGGGCCTGGTGGGGCAATGAGCAGTTCTTC. It is translated as CASSPKGGRRAWWGNEQFF.

The chain joins TRBV9 to TRBJ2-3; TRBD2 matches 11 bases. The length of the CDR3 is 14 residues. Germline V CDR1 and CDR2: SGDLS, YYNGEE. Trimming at V came to 0 bases and at J to 6 bases, leaving 0 bases not matched to a gene. CDR3 nucleotide sequence: TGTGCCAGCAGCGTAGGACTAGCGGGGGATACGCAGTATTTT. This encodes CASSVGLAGDTQYF.

This clone was counted between two and nine times. The gene calls are TRBV28 and TRBJ2-5, with D possibly being TRBD1 (5 bases). Germline-derived CDR1 and CDR2 are MDHEN and SYDVKM. V dropped 6 bases and J dropped 5 bases, with 13 bases sitting between them. This CDR3 comprises 13 residues. CDR3 sequence (DNA): TGTGCCAGCAGGCGACAGCGCATGGAGACCCAGTACTTC. Amino acids: CASRRQRMETQYF.

This sequence joins TRBV24-1 and TRBJ2-3; 8 bases are a match to TRBD1. CDR3 length: 17 amino acids. Germline assignment: CDR1 KGHDR and CDR2 SFDVKD. V shed 4 bases and J 4 bases; nucleotides not matched to a gene: 12. CDR3 sequence (DNA): TGTGCCACCAGTGACCCCGGACAGGGCGTGGGAGCAGATACGCAGTATTTT. Translated, it gives CATSDPGQGVGADTQYF.

The chain links TRBV2 to TRBJ1-2; the D gene is possibly TRBD1 (5 bases). The CDR3 is made up of 12 amino acids. Germline assignment: CDR1 SNHLY and CDR2 FYNNEI. V lost 7 bases and J lost 10, with 16 bases in between. The CDR3 reads CASNPDGGPYTF. In DNA, the CDR3 is TGTGCCAGCAACCCAGACGGGGGACCCTACACCTTC.

There are a few counts of this clone. This rearrangement joins TRBV27 to TRBJ2-7; TRBD2 matches 13 bases. V gave up 5 bases and J gave up 3 bases; unmatched junction bases: 7. This CDR3 comprises 16 residues. CDR1 and CDR2 (germline): MNHEY, SMNVEV (reference sequence). CDR3 sequence: CASSDARTSGSYEQYF. CDR3 coding DNA: TGTGCCAGCAGTGATGCAAGGACTAGCGGGAGCTACGAGCAGTACTTC.

The chain has TRBV28 and TRBJ1-2; the match to TRBD1 covers 7 bases. The CDR3 loop spans 15 amino acids. Per the germline V gene, CDR1 is MDHEN and CDR2 is SYDVKM. Trimming took 5 bases from V and 4 from J; bases not matched to a gene: 10. The CDR3 spells CASSPNGGGAYGYTF. The CDR3 DNA is TGTGCCAGCAGTCCCAATGGAGGGGGCGCCTATGGCTACACCTTC.

The rearrangement links TRBV28 to TRBJ2-3; 7 bases fit TRBD2. V shed 8 bases, J shed 0 bases, and the junction held 14 bases outside the gene matches. Germline values: CDR1 MDHEN, CDR2 SYDVKM. CDR3 size: 17 residues. The CDR3 DNA is TGTGCCAGCCTTAACCGCGGGGGACCCCTAAGCACAGATACGCAGTATTTT. Protein product: CASLNRGGPLSTDTQYF.

V is TRBV3-1 (or the pseudogene TRBV3-2) and J is TRBJ1-2; possibly TRBD1 for D (5 bases). Germline values: CDR1 LGHDT, CDR2 YNNKEL (reference sequence). This CDR3 has 11 amino acids. V lost 6 bases, J lost 5 bases, and 7 bases lay in between. CDR3 in amino acids: CASRGGYGYTF. CDR3 sequence (DNA): TGTGCCAGCAGGGGGGGGTATGGCTACACCTTC.

In this sample, this clone turned up a few times. The rearrangement uses TRBV7-9 and TRBJ2-2, with 9 bases aligning to TRBD1. The CDR3 has 16 residues. Germline lookup yields CDR1 SEHNR and CDR2 FQNEAQ (reference sequence). V lost 5 bases to trimming and J lost 2 bases; unmatched junction nucleotides: 6. DNA for the CDR3: TGTGCCAGCAGCGGCGACAGGGGGGAAAACACCGGGGAGCTGTTTTTT. Amino acid sequence: CASSGDRGENTGELFF. Full variable domain (missing parts from reference TRBV7-9 and TRBJ2-2): DTGVSQNPRHKITKRGQNVTFRCDPISEHNRLYWYRQTLGQGPEFLTYFQNEAQLEKSRLLSDRFSAERPKGSFSTLEIQRTEQGDSAMYLCASSGDRGENTGELFFGEGSRLTVL.

V usage is TRBV4-1 and J usage is TRBJ2-3, with 8 positions matching TRBD2. This CDR3 comprises 16 residues. The trim removed 1 base at V and 4 bases at J, leaving 7 bases unmatched. The germline CDR1 and CDR2 sequences are MGHRA and YSYEKL. CDR3 sequence reads: CASSQAPSGGADTQYF. The CDR3, as DNA: TGCGCCAGCAGCCAAGCGCCCAGCGGGGGCGCAGATACGCAGTATTTT.